Presented here are 32 T cell receptor beta chains from one specimen sequenced in a study of T cell repertoires in cytomegalovirus infection. TCRdb independently ran MiXCR on the reads; one entry per CDR3 protein. This sample has 150,000 to 200,000 distinct CDR3 sequences, with approximately 30% found just once. Material for sequencing was PBMCs. Every receptor here comes from a human donor in good health (CMV status not recorded). Some clones in this sample may be carry-over from other donors' samples.

The count of this clonotype is one. V usage is TRBV5-6 and J usage is TRBJ1-3, with 12 bases fitting TRBD1. This CDR3 has 16 residues. Germline CDR1 SGHDT, CDR2 YYEEEE. Trimming took 2 bases from V and 4 from J; bases not matched to a gene: 4. This CDR3 is CASSFGTGGSGNTIYF. Here the CDR3 DNA reads TGTGCCAGCAGCTTTGGGACAGGGGGCTCCGGAAACACCATATATTTT.

The V call is TRBV4-3, the J call TRBJ1-4; the D is unclear. Trimming cost V 0 bases and J 4 bases, with 9 bases left between them. This CDR3 has 15 amino acids. Germline CDR1 reads LGHNA; CDR2 reads YSLEER. The CDR3 is CASSQDWVINEKLFF. The CDR3 coding sequence is TGCGCCAGCAGCCAAGATTGGGTGATTAATGAAAAACTGTTTTTT.

This clonotype was found a few times. This rearrangement joins TRBV7-6 to TRBJ2-3, with D perhaps matching TRBD2 (6 bases). CDR3 size: 13 residues. V dropped 4 bases and J dropped 6 bases, with 11 bases sitting between them. Germline V CDR1 and CDR2: SGHVS, FNYEAQ. Written as DNA, the CDR3 is TGTGCCAGCAGCTCTCGCCGGGGGGATACGCAGTATTTT. Translating it yields CASSSRRGDTQYF.

The genes are TRBV20-1 and TRBJ1-1; D call uncertain. The V and J ends lost 7 bases and 3 bases respectively, with 21 bases between them. The CDR3 contains 15 residues. CDR1 is DFQATT and CDR2 is SNEGSKA in the germline V gene (reference sequence). CDR3 residues: CSVSATYDVDTEAFF. The CDR3 DNA reads TGCAGTGTCAGCGCAACATACGATGTGGACACTGAAGCTTTCTTT.

V and J are TRBV11-3 and TRBJ1-1, with TRBD1 as a possible D gene (5 bases). The CDR3 has 15 amino acids. V shed 6 bases and J shed 1 base, with 15 bases lying between them. The germline gives CDR1 SGHNT, CDR2 YENEEA. For the CDR3, the DNA is TGTGCCAGCAGTCTCGGGACCGCGGCGAACACTGAAGCTTTCTTT. This sequence encodes CASSLGTAANTEAFF.

V usage is TRBV6-1 and J usage is TRBJ1-5; D call uncertain. The V and J ends lost 7 bases and 6 bases respectively, with 16 bases between them. Germline CDR1 and CDR2: MNHNS and SASEGT. The CDR3 contains 14 residues. CDR3 coding DNA: TGTGCCAGCATCGTGGGCTACGCGGGTCAGCCCCAGCATTTT. As protein: CASIVGYAGQPQHF.

In its sample, this clonotype was seen many times. This chain connects TRBV7-6 to TRBJ1-5; perhaps TRBD1 as D (5 bases). The CDR3 runs to 14 residues. CDR1 is SGHVS and CDR2 is FNYEAQ in the germline V gene. Trimming left V 5 bases short and J 5 bases short, with 13 bases between. CDR3 region: CASSRGSGHQPQHF. CDR3 nucleotide sequence: TGTGCCAGCAGCCGAGGCTCAGGGCATCAGCCCCAGCATTTT.

Only a few counts were recorded for this clonotype. CDR3 coding DNA: TGTGCCAGCAGTGAATCAGGACTCCTAGGAGGAGAGACCCAGTACTTC. It yields the protein CASSESGLLGGETQYF. The chain couples TRBV25-1 to TRBJ2-5; perhaps TRBD2 as D (5 bases). The germline V gene encodes CDR1 MGHDK and CDR2 SYGVNS. V was trimmed by 1 base and J by 4 bases, leaving 16 bases between them. The CDR3 length is 16 residues.

This clonotype has just a few counts. The V gene is TRBV19, the J gene TRBJ2-7; weak D call: TRBD1 (6 bases). CDR1 and CDR2 (germline): LNHDA, SQIVND (reference sequence). Trimming shortened V by 4 bases and J by 0 bases, and 10 bases separated the two germline ends. CDR3 length equals 14 residues. The CDR3 DNA reads TGTGCCAGTAGTAGGACAGACTACTCCTACGAGCAGTACTTC. This gives the protein CASSRTDYSYEQYF.

This clonotype has only a few counts. CDR3 in DNA: TGTGCCAGCAGCAACTCGGGGAGCTCCTATAATTCACCCCTCCACTTT. Residues: CASSNSGSSYNSPLHF. The V gene is TRBV6-2 or TRBV6-3, the J gene TRBJ1-6; the D is unclear. Per germline, CDR1 MNHEY and CDR2 SVGEGT. CDR3 length: 16 residues. V lost 6 bases and J lost 0, with 12 bases in between.

Only a few counts were recorded for this clonotype. The V call is TRBV7-2, the J call TRBJ2-7, with TRBD1 matching over 9 bases. Germline assignment: CDR1 SGHTA and CDR2 FQGNSA. The CDR3 extends over 11 amino acids. The V segment lost 8 bases and the J segment 5 bases; nucleotides outside the gene matches: 1. CDR3 in DNA: TGTGCCAGCCGGACAGGGGACGAGCAGTACTTC. Protein product: CASRTGDEQYF.

This clonotype was observed a handful of times. The chain combines TRBV7-9 with TRBJ2-3, with a tentative D call TRBD2 (6 bases). Germline V gene lookup returns CDR1 SEHNR and CDR2 FQNEAQ (reference sequence). CDR3 length: 14 amino acids. Trimming pared 5 bases from V and 4 bases from J, leaving 13 bases between. The CDR3 coding sequence is TGTGCCAGCAGCCGGGACTCCCGGGCAGATACGCAGTATTTT. This translates into CASSRDSRADTQYF.

The count of this clonotype is one. CDR3 in DNA: TGTGCCAGCAGCCAAGTTAGGGGAGGCAATGAGCAGTTCTTC. Translated: CASSQVRGGNEQFF. This chain uses TRBV14 with TRBJ2-1, with D possibly TRBD2 on 6 matching bases. CDR1 is SGHDN, CDR2 FVKESK, per germline. The CDR3 runs to 14 residues. V was trimmed by 1 base and J by 6 bases, leaving 10 bases between them.

V and J are TRBV19 and TRBJ2-5; the D gene could be TRBD1 or TRBD2 (6 bases each). The CDR3 extends over 15 amino acids. Germline V lookup: CDR1 LNHDA, CDR2 SQIVND (reference sequence). V dropped 0 bases and J dropped 2 bases, with 10 bases sitting between them. CDR3 coding DNA: TGTGCCAGTAGTATAGATGGGGGGCAGCAAGAGACCCAGTACTTC. This codes for CASSIDGGQQETQYF.

This clonotype was recorded a few times. CDR3 in DNA: TGTGCCAGCAGCCAAGATACAGGAACGGATACGCAGTATTTT. This encodes CASSQDTGTDTQYF. V and J are TRBV3-1 and TRBJ2-3; D may be TRBD1 (5 bases). The germline CDR1 and CDR2 sequences are LGHDT and YNNKEL (reference sequence). The CDR3 runs to 14 residues. Trimming stripped 0 bases from V and 6 bases from J, with 10 bases between.

This clonotype was seen a few times. The chain combines TRBV11-1 with TRBJ1-1, with 9 bases identical to TRBD1. Germline V gene sequence: CDR1 SGHAT, CDR2 FQDESV (reference sequence). This CDR3 comprises 16 residues. V gave up 5 bases and J gave up 5 bases; unmatched junction bases: 12. This chain's CDR3 is CASSHGVGTGRTEAFF. CDR3 coding DNA: TGTGCCAGCAGCCATGGAGTTGGGACAGGGCGTACTGAAGCTTTCTTT.

On this clonotype: Just one base apart from a much larger clone, this may be a read error. V gene TRBV7-2 combines with J gene TRBJ2-2; D perhaps matches TRBD2 (5 bases). Looked up from germline, CDR1 is SGHTA and CDR2 is FQGNSA. This CDR3 is built from 18 residues. Trimming pared 1 base from V and 5 bases from J, leaving 20 bases between. The CDR3 loop is CASSLVIGRGSGTGELFF. The CDR3 DNA reads TGTGCCAGCAGCTTAGTTATAGGACGAGGGTCGGGAACCGGGGAGCTGTTTTTT.

The rearrangement uses TRBV14 and TRBJ1-1; no firm D call. V was clipped by 4 bases and J by 11 bases, with 14 bases between them. Per the germline V gene, CDR1 is SGHDN and CDR2 is FVKESK. This CDR3 spans 12 amino acids. The CDR3 is CASSPTSHSAFF. As DNA, the CDR3 is TGTGCCAGCAGCCCCACCTCGCATTCGGCTTTCTTT.

The V and J genes are TRBV15 and TRBJ2-5; 10 nucleotides agree with TRBD2. The CDR3 is made up of 17 amino acids. V shed 3 bases and J 3 bases; nucleotides not matched to a gene: 10. CDR1 LNHNV and CDR2 YYDKDF come from the germline V gene (reference sequence). The CDR3 DNA is TGTGCCACCAGCAGGGGGGAAGCGGGGGGGAATAAAGAGACCCAGTACTTC. It specifies CATSRGEAGGNKETQYF.

This clonotype has a handful of counts. The chain joins TRBV6-5 to TRBJ1-6; TRBD1 agrees at 12 bases. The CDR3 totals 18 residues. V shed 6 bases and J 8 bases; nucleotides not matched to a gene: 14. Germline CDR1 MNHEY, CDR2 SVGAGI. CDR3 protein: CASSPGQGASTWDSPLHF. In nucleotides, the CDR3 is TGTGCCAGCAGCCCGGGACAGGGGGCTTCAACCTGGGATTCACCCCTCCACTTT.

This clonotype was found a few times. This sequence joins TRBV20-1 and TRBJ2-5; no clear D gene. With 0 bases removed from V and 1 base from J, the gap between germline ends came to 9 bases. Germline-derived CDR1 and CDR2 are DFQATT and SNEGSKA (reference sequence). This CDR3 comprises 14 residues. DNA of the CDR3: TGCAGTGCTAGAGATGGGGTAACCCAAGAGACCCAGTACTTC. Protein sequence: CSARDGVTQETQYF.

This clonotype has ten or more counts. This rearrangement joins TRBV7-2 to TRBJ1-1; D is perhaps TRBD1 (5 bases). This CDR3 region has 17 residues. V dropped 1 base and J dropped 0 bases, with 15 bases sitting between them. CDR1 and CDR2 (germline): SGHTA, FQGNSA. The CDR3 region is CASSLGGRKGLNTEAFF. CDR3 sequence (DNA): TGTGCCAGCAGCTTAGGGGGACGGAAGGGATTGAACACTGAAGCTTTCTTT.

This clonotype was observed a few times. The rearrangement links TRBV2 to TRBJ2-5; perhaps TRBD1 as D (7 bases). The CDR3 has 14 amino acids. Germline CDR1 and CDR2: SNHLY and FYNNEI. Between the trimmed V and J ends, which lost 6 bases and 0 bases, there was a span of 11 bases. The CDR3: CASRGGTDQETQYF. Written as DNA, the CDR3 is TGTGCCAGCAGAGGCGGGACAGACCAAGAGACCCAGTACTTC.

This clonotype was recorded many times. The chain recombines TRBV7-2 with TRBJ1-2; D is unresolved. Germline V gives CDR1 SGHTA, CDR2 FQGNSA. The CDR3 loop spans 15 amino acids. Trimming shortened V by 7 bases and J by 4 bases, and 19 bases separated the two germline ends. The CDR3 reads CASTTKGQAFYGYTF. The CDR3, as DNA: TGTGCCAGCACTACCAAAGGCCAGGCTTTCTATGGCTACACCTTC.

CDR3 DNA: TGTGCCAGCAGCCAGGGACTTCTCCAAGAGACCCAGTACTTC. As protein: CASSQGLLQETQYF. The rearrangement joins TRBV5-6 to TRBJ2-5, with D tentatively TRBD2 (6 bases). The V end lost 4 bases, the J end lost 1 base, and 11 bases lay between the germline ends. The CDR3 consists of 14 residues. Germline lookup yields CDR1 SGHDT and CDR2 YYEEEE. Supplemented by reference TRBV5-6 and TRBJ2-5, the full variable domain reads DAGVTQSPTHLIKTRGQQVTLRCSPKSGHDTVSWYQQALGQGPQFIFQYYEEEERQRGNFPDRFSGHQFPNYSSELNVNALLLGDSALYLCASSQGLLQETQYFGPGTRLLVL.

The rearrangement joins TRBV6-5 to TRBJ2-2; D ambiguous. There are 16 residues in the CDR3. V was shortened by 4 bases and J by 6 bases, with 18 bases between the two germline ends. The germline V gene has CDR1 MNHEY and CDR2 SVGAGI. The CDR3 protein is CASSSPSRGFAGELFF. The CDR3 coding sequence is TGTGCCAGCAGTTCACCCTCCCGTGGGTTTGCCGGGGAGCTGTTTTTT.

This clonotype was detected a few times. The chain employs TRBV7-8 and TRBJ2-2, with a tentative D call TRBD2 (5 bases). Germline values: CDR1 SGHVS, CDR2 FQNEAQ. Trimming cost V 6 bases and J 4 bases, with 15 bases left between them. This CDR3 has 15 residues. DNA for the CDR3: TGTGCCAGCAGTCTAGATGGGAGATTCACCGGGGAGCTGTTTTTT. It is translated as CASSLDGRFTGELFF.

The chain joins TRBV25-1 to TRBJ2-5, with 9 bases that match TRBD2. The CDR3 is made up of 15 amino acids. Unmatched junction bases numbered 6, after V lost 2 bases and J lost 5 bases. Germline V CDR1 and CDR2: MGHDK, SYGVNS. The CDR3 sequence is CASSEPRGGPETQYF. The CDR3 nucleotides are TGTGCCAGCAGTGAACCGCGGGGGGGCCCCGAGACCCAGTACTTC. Together with reference TRBV25-1 and TRBJ2-5, the CDR3 gives the full variable domain: EADIYQTPRYLVIGTGKKITLECSQTMGHDKMYWYQQDPGMELHLIHYSYGVNSTEKGDLSSESTVSRIRTEHFPLTLESARPSHTSQYLCASSEPRGGPETQYFGPGTRLLVL.

This clonotype was detected only a few times. The chain has TRBV2 and TRBJ2-5, with D possibly called TRBD1 or TRBD2 (5 bases each). Per the germline V gene, CDR1 is SNHLY and CDR2 is FYNNEI. V was clipped by 0 bases and J by 4 bases, with 15 bases between them. This CDR3 has 16 residues. The CDR3 DNA reads as TGTGCCAGCAGTGAAGCTCCCAGGGTTGGGGGAGAGACCCAGTACTTC. This codes for CASSEAPRVGGETQYF. Based on the CDR3 plus reference TRBV2 and TRBJ2-5, the full variable domain is EPEVTQTPSHQVTQMGQEVILRCVPISNHLYFYWYRQILGQKVEFLVSFYNNEISEKSEIFDDQFSVERPDGSNFTLKIRSTKLEDSAMYFCASSEAPRVGGETQYFGPGTRLLVL.

This clonotype was picked up a small number of times. The chain combines TRBV20-1 with TRBJ1-2, with 7 bases matching TRBD1. CDR3 length: 14 amino acids. Unmatched junction bases numbered 8, after V lost 0 bases and J lost 7 bases. Germline V CDR1 and CDR2: DFQATT, SNEGSKA (reference sequence). CDR3 residues: CSARDWGQRIGYTF. DNA of the CDR3: TGCAGTGCTAGAGATTGGGGACAGCGGATTGGCTACACCTTC.

There are many counts of this clonotype. The V call is TRBV6-2 or TRBV6-3, the J call TRBJ2-3, with 7 bases identical to TRBD2. V shed 8 bases and J 3 bases; nucleotides not matched to a gene: 8. CDR1 and CDR2 from the germline V gene are MNHEY and SVGEGT. The CDR3 covers 14 residues. CDR3 in DNA: TGTGCCAGCGAGGAGCGGGGCAGGACAGATACGCAGTATTTT. Protein sequence: CASEERGRTDTQYF.

About this clonotype itself: The junction and the germline gene differ at one end; a read error may be behind it. This chain connects TRBV19 to TRBJ2-6, with a tentative D call TRBD1 (5 bases). CDR1 and CDR2 (germline): LNHDA, SQIVND (reference sequence). This CDR3 contains 13 residues. The CDR3, as DNA: TGTGTCAGTAGTCGCTGGACAGCCAACGTCCTGACTTTC. Protein sequence: CVSSRWTANVLTF.